These 25 T cell receptor beta chains were sequenced from one sample in a study of PD-1 blockade in classical Hodgkin lymphoma. This table comes from immunoSEQ multiplex PCR, and its TCRdb copy is limited to in-frame clones, with some not included. The sample holds about 22,000 clones, roughly 77% seen once. Time point given: cycle 4 day 1 (C4D1), after five to seven weeks of nivolumab. Brentuximab vedotin exposure varied among the patients, all of whom had relapsed after autologous stem cell transplantation. The sample consisted of peripheral blood mononuclear cells (PBMCs), taken before the fourth cycle of nivolumab. These TCRs come from a human donor with classical Hodgkin lymphoma.

V is TRBV6-5 and J is TRBJ2-3, with 7 bases that match TRBD2. The V gene's germline CDR1 is MNHEY and CDR2 SVGAGI. The V and J ends lost 2 bases and 14 bases, in that order; junction bases with no gene match: 19. This CDR3 has 16 residues. CDR3 sequence reads: CASSYDGTTAESGLYF. The CDR3 DNA reads TGTGCCAGCAGTTACGACGGGACTACGGCCGAATCAGGGTTGTATTTT.

The rearrangement joins TRBV19 to TRBJ2-1; D remains ambiguous. Trimming left V 6 bases short and J 4 bases short, with 7 bases between. Germline V gives CDR1 LNHDA, CDR2 SQIVND (reference sequence). There are 12 residues in the CDR3. DNA for the CDR3: TGTGCCAGTAGAAGCAAGTACAATGAGCAGTTCTTC. The encoded protein is CASRSKYNEQFF.

V gene TRBV29-1 combines with J gene TRBJ2-7; TRBD2 agrees at 7 bases. This CDR3 is built from 13 residues. Germline assignment: CDR1 SQVTM and CDR2 ANQGSEA. The V segment lost 5 bases and the J segment 0 bases; nucleotides outside the gene matches: 4. DNA of the CDR3: TGCAGCGTTAAGACTAGCACCTCCTACGAGCAGTACTTC. The encoded protein is CSVKTSTSYEQYF.

This clone was seen a handful of times. The rearrangement joins TRBV19 to TRBJ1-5, with a tentative D call TRBD1 (6 bases). This CDR3 contains 13 residues. The germline V gene has CDR1 LNHDA and CDR2 SQIVND (reference sequence). Trimming shortened V by 5 bases and J by 11 bases, and 16 bases separated the two germline ends. The CDR3 DNA is TGTGCCAGTAGTGGGACAAGGTATTCGTCCCAGCATTTT. Its protein product is CASSGTRYSSQHF. Full variable domain (remainder filled in from reference TRBV19 and TRBJ1-5): DGGITQSPKYLFRKEGQNVTLSCEQNLNHDAMYWYRQDPGQGLRLIYYSQIVNDFQKGDIAEGYSVSREKKESFPLTVTSAQKNPTAFYLCASSGTRYSSQHFGDGTRLSIL.

The rearrangement joins TRBV6-5 to TRBJ2-7; TRBD2 matches at 11 bases. The CDR3 has 15 residues. Germline V gene data show CDR1 as MNHEY and CDR2 as SVGAGI. Trimming cost V 0 bases and J 2 bases; bases outside gene matches: 0. CDR3 sequence: CASSYSGLAAYEQYF. The CDR3 nucleotides read TGTGCCAGCAGTTACTCGGGACTAGCGGCCTACGAGCAGTACTTC.

This clone was observed a few times. V and J are TRBV25-1 and TRBJ2-1; D call uncertain. Deletions cut 3 bases from V and 0 bases from J, with 12 bases between. This CDR3 comprises 16 residues. Germline V gives CDR1 MGHDK, CDR2 SYGVNS. In DNA, the CDR3 is TGTGCCAGCAGTGATTCTGGGTCTCGCTCCTACAATGAGCAGTTCTTC. Translating gives CASSDSGSRSYNEQFF.

This clone occurred once. The rearrangement links TRBV28 to TRBJ2-1; D gene ambiguous. This CDR3 spans 14 amino acids. The V and J ends lost 8 bases and 0 bases respectively, with 11 bases between them. Germline CDR1 and CDR2: MDHEN and SYDVKM. The CDR3 reads CASLTASSYNEQFF. CDR3 DNA: TGTGCCAGCTTGACCGCTAGCTCCTACAATGAGCAGTTCTTC. Supplemented by reference TRBV28 and TRBJ2-1, the full variable domain reads DVKVTQSSRYLVKRTGEKVFLECVQDMDHENMFWYRQDPGLGLRLIYFSYDVKMKEKGDIPEGYSVSREKKERFSLILESASTNQTSMYLCASLTASSYNEQFFGPGTRLTVL.

The rearrangement uses TRBV7-9 and TRBJ2-6, with 11 bases fitting TRBD1. Germline V gene lookup returns CDR1 SEHNR and CDR2 FQNEAQ (reference sequence). This CDR3 spans 17 amino acids. J was trimmed by 1 base and V by 5 bases; bases with no gene match: 4. The chain's CDR3 is CASSTGTGGSGANVLTF. DNA for the CDR3: TGTGCCAGCAGCACAGGGACAGGGGGTTCTGGGGCCAACGTCCTGACTTTC. The full variable domain, its missing parts supplied by reference TRBV7-9 and TRBJ2-6, is DTGVSQNPRHKITKRGQNVTFRCDPISEHNRLYWYRQTLGQGPEFLTYFQNEAQLEKSRLLSDRFSAERPKGSFSTLEIQRTEQGDSAMYLCASSTGTGGSGANVLTFGAGSRLTVL.

The CDR3 DNA reads TGTGCCAGCAGCTTAGGCGCTCTAGAAGTGAGATACATTCAGTACTTC. Translating it yields CASSLGALEVRYIQYF. V usage is TRBV11-2 and J usage is TRBJ2-4; no definite D call. The germline CDR1 and CDR2 sequences are SGHAT and FQNNGV. The CDR3 contains 16 residues. Trimming took off 1 base at V and 8 bases at J, with 18 bases between the two ends.

The V call is TRBV11-2, the J call TRBJ2-7; D possibly matches TRBD1 or TRBD2 (5 bases each). Germline CDR1 reads SGHAT; CDR2 reads FQNNGV. This CDR3 is built from 17 residues. V shed 6 bases and J shed 0 bases, with 21 bases lying between them. CDR3 residues: CASSRTGTYYFSYEQYF. For the CDR3, the DNA is TGTGCCAGCAGTCGTACCGGGACGTATTACTTCTCCTACGAGCAGTACTTC. The whole variable domain, remainder taken from reference TRBV11-2 and TRBJ2-7, is EAGVAQSPRYKIIEKRQSVAFWCNPISGHATLYWYQQILGQGPKLLIQFQNNGVVDDSQLPKDRFSAERLKGVDSTLKIQPAKLEDSAVYLCASSRTGTYYFSYEQYFGPGTRLTVT.

The chain is built from TRBV6-1 and TRBJ2-7; tentatively, D is TRBD1 (6 bases). The CDR3 has 15 amino acids. V was pared by 6 bases and J by 0 bases, with 15 bases between. The germline V gene encodes CDR1 MNHNS and CDR2 SASEGT. Here the CDR3 reads CASSNGQTSSYEQYF. In DNA, the CDR3 is TGTGCCAGCAGCAATGGACAGACGAGCTCCTACGAGCAGTACTTC.

V and J are TRBV5-1 and TRBJ1-4; D ambiguous. Trimming pared 0 bases from V and 1 base from J, leaving 16 bases between. CDR1 and CDR2 from the germline V gene are SGHRS and YFSETQ. The CDR3 is 18 amino acids. The CDR3 protein is CASSLATDYRVTNEKLFF. The DNA of the CDR3 is TGCGCCAGCAGCTTGGCCACGGATTACCGGGTAACTAATGAAAAACTGTTTTTT.

This chain joins TRBV4-1 and TRBJ2-3, with TRBD1 as a possible D gene (5 bases). The CDR3 consists of 16 residues. In germline, CDR1 is MGHRA, CDR2 YSYEKL. Trimming stripped 1 base from V and 2 bases from J, with 13 bases between. DNA of the CDR3: TGCGCCAGCAGCCAAGTAACTGGGGCGGACACAGATACGCAGTATTTT. It translates to CASSQVTGADTDTQYF.

The rearrangement links TRBV2 to TRBJ1-1; D not certain. Trimming removed 11 bases at V and 2 bases at J, with 18 bases between. CDR1 and CDR2 (germline): SNHLY, FYNNEI. This CDR3 contains 14 residues. The CDR3 DNA follows: TGTGCCGGCGAATCAGAGGACCTAAACACTGAAGCTTTCTTT. Its protein is CAGESEDLNTEAFF.

This rearrangement joins TRBV6-6 to TRBJ2-7; 7 bases map to TRBD1. V was pared by 7 bases and J by 13 bases, with 19 bases of the junction left unmatched. The CDR3 consists of 14 residues. Germline V gene lookup returns CDR1 MNHNY and CDR2 SVGAGI (reference sequence). The CDR3 nucleotides read TGTGCCAGCACCCGACATTCCGGGACAGCGAGGGAATACTTC. Residues: CASTRHSGTAREYF.

This chain joins TRBV4-1 and TRBJ2-5; 10 bases line up with TRBD1. The V gene's germline CDR1 is MGHRA and CDR2 YSYEKL. J gave up 5 bases and V 4 bases, and 4 bases lay outside the gene matches. The CDR3 consists of 14 residues. The CDR3 bases are TGCGCCAGCAGCCCCGGGACAGGGGTGGAGACCCAGTACTTC. Its translation is CASSPGTGVETQYF.

The chain recombines TRBV28 with TRBJ2-5, with TRBD1 identical over 8 bases. V was clipped by 6 bases and J by 5 bases; unmatched bases: 17. This CDR3 has 17 residues. CDR1 and CDR2 from the germline V gene are MDHEN and SYDVKM. The CDR3 DNA follows: TGTGCCAGCAGCGGGTGGGCCGGGACAGGAGAGGGGGAGACCCAGTACTTC. Its protein product is CASSGWAGTGEGETQYF.

This chain links TRBV2 with TRBJ1-5; D is uncertain. V lost 8 bases to trimming and J lost 3 bases, with 14 bases between them. CDR3 length equals 14 residues. Germline V CDR1 and CDR2: SNHLY, FYNNEI. For the CDR3, the DNA is TGTGCCAGCCGGAGTGGGCAGGTCAATCAGCCCCAGCATTTT. This gives the protein CASRSGQVNQPQHF.

V and J are TRBV10-2 and TRBJ2-1, with TRBD2 identical over 11 bases. The V and J ends lost 6 bases and 6 bases, in that order; junction bases with no gene match: 7. The CDR3 length is 15 residues. Germline CDR1 reads WSHSY; CDR2 reads SAAADI. The CDR3 coding sequence is TGCGCCAGCAGGCGTGGGCTAGCGGGAGGCAATGAGCAGTTCTTC. This sequence encodes CASRRGLAGGNEQFF.

This rearrangement joins TRBV6-1 to TRBJ2-3; maybe TRBD2 (5 bases). The CDR3 is made up of 14 amino acids. From germline, CDR1 is MNHNS and CDR2 SASEGT. V lost 6 bases and J 6 bases, leaving 16 bases between the germline ends. Written as DNA, the CDR3 is TGTGCCAGCAGGTTTGTGAGGGCTTTGGATACGCAGTATTTT. Encoded protein: CASRFVRALDTQYF.

The chain employs TRBV19 and TRBJ2-6; D uncertain. V lost 8 bases and J lost 0, with 5 bases in between. The length of the CDR3 is 13 residues. Germline V CDR1 and CDR2: LNHDA, SQIVND (reference sequence). The chain's CDR3 is CASWNSGANVLTF. CDR3 DNA sequence: TGTGCCAGTTGGAACTCTGGGGCCAACGTCCTGACTTTC.

V usage is TRBV27 and J usage is TRBJ2-5; no firm D call. This CDR3 spans 12 amino acids. Germline CDR1 and CDR2: MNHEY and SMNVEV (reference sequence). The V end was cut by 2 bases, the J end by 3 bases, with 4 bases between. The CDR3 DNA reads TGTGCCAGCAGTTTAGAGAAAGAGACCCAGTACTTC. Its protein product is CASSLEKETQYF.

CDR3 sequence reads: CASSVRLGAGPYNEQFF. Written as DNA, the CDR3 is TGTGCCAGCAGTGTTCGGTTGGGTGCGGGACCCTACAATGAGCAGTTCTTC. The chain is built from TRBV6-4 and TRBJ2-1, with D possibly matching TRBD2 (6 bases). Trimming took 4 bases from V and 2 from J, leaving 18 bases between them. CDR1 is MRHNA, CDR2 SNTAGT, per germline. The CDR3 is made up of 17 amino acids.

The genes are TRBV25-1 and TRBJ1-5; D is ambiguous. Germline CDR1 is MGHDK and CDR2 is SYGVNS. Trimming removed 3 bases at V and 2 bases at J, with 8 bases between. The CDR3 loop spans 14 amino acids. The CDR3 here is CASSEGSGNQPQHF. The DNA for the CDR3 is TGTGCCAGCAGTGAGGGGTCAGGCAATCAGCCCCAGCATTTT.

The V and J genes are TRBV5-8 and TRBJ1-4; D perhaps matches TRBD1 (6 bases). Germline CDR1 reads SGHTS; CDR2 reads YDEGEE. The CDR3 runs to 15 residues. Deletions cut 1 base from V and 7 bases from J, with 14 bases between. The CDR3 loop reads CASSLIWGAPEKLFF. Written as DNA, the CDR3 is TGTGCCAGCAGCTTGATTTGGGGGGCCCCTGAAAAACTGTTTTTT.